The 16 T cell receptor beta chains reported below all come from one sample, sequenced in a study of cytomegalovirus exposure and HLA in healthy donors. A multiplex PCR was run with 60 Vbeta primers and 13 Jbeta primers. Sequencing was performed with immunoSEQ multiplex PCR; in TCRdb, only in-frame clones are kept and a portion is missing. Its listing shows tens of thousands of clones. Sample: PBMCs. These receptors all stem from a woman between 45 and 65 years old in good health and CMV-seropositive.

V usage is TRBV9 and J usage is TRBJ2-1; a possible D gene is TRBD1 (6 bases). CDR3 length: 14 residues. V gave up 3 bases and J gave up 3 bases, with 10 bases separating them. CDR1 is SGDLS, CDR2 YYNGEE, per germline. This CDR3 is CASSASTGYNEQFF. For the CDR3, the DNA is TGTGCCAGCAGCGCCTCGACAGGCTACAATGAGCAGTTCTTC.

The chain joins TRBV25-1 to TRBJ2-2; 10 nucleotides match TRBD2. Germline CDR1 reads MGHDK; CDR2 reads SYGVNS. The CDR3 extends over 16 amino acids. With 2 bases clipped from V and 5 bases from J, the junction kept 5 bases outside the gene matches. CDR3 DNA: TGTGCCAGCAGTGAAGAGGCACTAGCGGGGACCGGGGAGCTGTTTTTT. This gives the protein CASSEEALAGTGELFF.

This chain joins TRBV7-2 and TRBJ2-3; tentative D call: TRBD2 (5 bases). The CDR3 is 15 residues long. Germline V gene sequence: CDR1 SGHTA, CDR2 FQGNSA. V lost 2 bases and J lost 4, with 13 bases in between. In DNA, the CDR3 is TGTGCCAGCAGCTTACTAGCCCTGCGGGCAGATACGCAGTATTTT. Translation gives CASSLLALRADTQYF.

V usage is TRBV6-4 and J usage is TRBJ2-3, with a possible D match to TRBD1 (5 bases). Germline lookup yields CDR1 MRHNA and CDR2 SNTAGT. The V gene lost 4 bases and the J gene lost 6 bases, with 11 bases spanning the gap. The CDR3 sequence is 13 residues long. CDR3 coding DNA: TGTGCCAGCAGTGTGGGGCTCGGGGATACGCAGTATTTT. This sequence encodes CASSVGLGDTQYF.

The chain carries TRBV11-2 and TRBJ1-1; TRBD1 is a possible D gene (5 bases). The germline gives CDR1 SGHAT, CDR2 FQNNGV. The CDR3 loop spans 14 amino acids. V was trimmed by 4 bases and J by 3 bases, leaving 12 bases between them. The CDR3 DNA sequence: TGTGCCAGCAGCTCTTCGGCAGGGTACACTGAAGCTTTCTTT. Protein: CASSSSAGYTEAFF.

This sequence joins TRBV2 and TRBJ1-5; 7 bases are a match to TRBD1. The CDR3 totals 16 residues. V lost 6 bases and J lost 3; bases outside the gene matches: 11. The germline CDR1 and CDR2 sequences are SNHLY and FYNNEI. The DNA for the CDR3 is TGTGCCAGCAGACTCGTTACAGGGGCCTACAATCAGCCCCAGCATTTT. It encodes CASRLVTGAYNQPQHF. Full variable domain (missing parts from reference TRBV2 and TRBJ1-5): EPEVTQTPSHQVTQMGQEVILRCVPISNHLYFYWYRQILGQKVEFLVSFYNNEISEKSEIFDDQFSVERPDGSNFTLKIRSTKLEDSAMYFCASRLVTGAYNQPQHFGDGTRLSIL.

The chain couples TRBV11-1 to TRBJ2-5; D may be TRBD2 (6 bases). Trimming stripped 5 bases from V and 3 bases from J, with 19 bases between. CDR1 SGHAT and CDR2 FQDESV come from the germline V gene (reference sequence). CDR3 length: 16 residues. Here the CDR3 reads CASSGDVRGPKETQYF. CDR3 bases: TGTGCCAGCAGCGGGGACGTGCGGGGTCCTAAAGAGACCCAGTACTTC.

The genes are TRBV7-2 and TRBJ2-4; D is uncertain. The germline V gene has CDR1 SGHTA and CDR2 FQGNSA. This CDR3 comprises 15 residues. V was trimmed by 6 bases and J by 0 bases, leaving 12 bases between them. The CDR3 DNA sequence: TGTGCCAGCAGGCCGACACAGATAGCCAAAAACATTCAGTACTTC. Protein: CASRPTQIAKNIQYF.

The rearrangement uses TRBV7-2 and TRBJ2-3; D perhaps matches TRBD2 (7 bases). The germline V and J ends were trimmed by 9 bases and 0 bases, with 13 bases remaining between them. Germline assignment: CDR1 SGHTA and CDR2 FQGNSA. The CDR3 loop spans 14 amino acids. CDR3 amino acids: CASLRGLSTDTQYF. CDR3 sequence (DNA): TGTGCCAGTTTGCGGGGGCTTAGCACAGATACGCAGTATTTT.

The gene calls are TRBV18 and TRBJ1-1; D may be TRBD1 (6 bases). Trimming shortened V by 3 bases and J by 5 bases, and 16 bases separated the two germline ends. The germline CDR1 and CDR2 sequences are KGHSH and LQKENI. The CDR3 extends over 15 amino acids. The CDR3 spells CASSPRTGSSTEAFF. The CDR3 bases are TGTGCCAGCTCACCTCGAACAGGGTCCTCGACTGAAGCTTTCTTT. Combining the CDR3 with reference TRBV18 and TRBJ1-1 gives the whole variable domain NAGVMQNPRHLVRRRGQEARLRCSPMKGHSHVYWYRQLPEEGLKFMVYLQKENIIDESGMPKERFSAEFPKEGPSILRIQQVVRGDSAAYFCASSPRTGSSTEAFFGQGTRLTVV.

V usage is TRBV5-4 and J usage is TRBJ2-7, with 8 bases that match TRBD2. The germline V gene encodes CDR1 SGHNT and CDR2 YYREEE (reference sequence). CDR3 length equals 15 residues. Losses at the gene ends were 0 bases for V and 4 bases for J; bases not matched to a gene: 6. CDR3 loop: CASSLDGGGLYEQYF. The CDR3 nucleotides read TGTGCCAGCAGCTTGGACGGGGGGGGCTTATACGAGCAGTACTTC.

Of note for this clone: A junction boundary mismatches the germline segment, possibly from a read error. The rearrangement uses TRBV14 and TRBJ2-1; TRBD2 matches at 9 bases. The CDR3 contains 14 residues. CDR1 SGHDN and CDR2 FVKESK come from the germline V gene. CDR3 coding DNA: TGTGTCAGCAGCTCGCGGACTAGCGCCAATGAGCAGTTCTTC. It translates to CVSSSRTSANEQFF.

The V call is TRBV4-1, the J call TRBJ1-5; the D is unclear. Germline CDR1 reads MGHRA; CDR2 reads YSYEKL. The CDR3 spans 15 residues. Trimming removed 1 base at V and 4 bases at J, with 11 bases between. CDR3 DNA: TGCGCCAGCAGCCAAGCGGGAGTTTTTAATCAGCCCCAGCATTTT. It specifies CASSQAGVFNQPQHF.

Here the CDR3 reads CASSFRGQGDNQPQHF. The CDR3 bases are TGTGCCAGCAGTTTCAGGGGACAGGGGGATAATCAGCCCCAGCATTTT. The chain is built from TRBV28 and TRBJ1-5, with 11 bases that match TRBD1. The CDR3 length is 16 residues. The V and J ends lost 3 bases and 4 bases, in that order; junction bases with no gene match: 5. In germline, CDR1 is MDHEN, CDR2 SYDVKM.

The CDR3 bases are TGTGCCAGCAGCCAAGGAGGCTTAAGGGAGACCCAGTACTTC. Protein product: CASSQGGLRETQYF. The V call is TRBV7-2, the J call TRBJ2-5; tentative D call: TRBD2 (5 bases). Trimming pared 5 bases from V and 5 bases from J, leaving 15 bases between. The CDR3 runs to 14 residues. The germline CDR1 and CDR2 sequences are SGHTA and FQGNSA. The variable domain in full, completed from reference TRBV7-2 and TRBJ2-5, reads GAGVSQSPSNKVTEKGKDVELRCDPISGHTALYWYRQSLGQGLEFLIYFQGNSAPDKSGLPSDRFSAERTGGSVSTLTIQRTQQEDSAVYLCASSQGGLRETQYFGPGTRLLVL.

The chain carries TRBV7-2 and TRBJ2-4, with TRBD2 matching 8 bases. After removal of 3 bases from V and 0 bases from J, the junction contained 7 bases not matched to a gene. This CDR3 spans 17 amino acids. CDR1 is SGHTA, CDR2 FQGNSA, per germline. This CDR3 is CASSFGGGLLAKNIQYF. The CDR3, as DNA: TGTGCCAGCAGCTTCGGGGGGGGTCTGCTAGCCAAAAACATTCAGTACTTC.